This entry describes one T cell receptor (beta chain). This clonotype appeared a few times. Its specific antigen is unknown. Nothing much larger sits one base from this clone, and base qualities are not available. The treatment or condition label, as the study defines it: allogeneic hematopoietic cell transplantation with graft depleted of TCRalphabeta T cells and CD19 B cells. The transplant recipients were children given TCRalphabeta/CD19-depleted allogeneic hematopoietic cell grafts. The entry originates in a study of T-cell reconstitution after alpha-beta-depleted transplantation in children (dated by TCRdb to about 2016). Regarding the study in general: T-cell immune reconstitution after TCRalphabeta/CD19-depleted allogeneic hematopoietic cell transplantation in children was quantitatively tracked in the study by means of TCR repertoire profiling. Broader findings and caveats from the paper: Over subsequent months, a decline in hyperexpanded clone frequencies was noted, and after one year, T-cell counts and TCRbeta diversity were mostly ascribed to newly produced T cells. In some patients, the high TCRbeta diversity seen at day 60 was put down to recipient T cells and intrathymic progenitors that had survived conditioning. About two months after transplant, the apparently early recovery of alphabetaT-cell counts reportedly depended on just several hundred clones that had expanded rapidly and came from non-depleted graft cells.

Library preparation employed PCR. The listed sequencing device is Illumina HiSeq 2500. To normalize quantification of the TCRbeta repertoire, the TCR libraries were built with molecular barcoding that relied on unique molecular identifiers. TCRdb passed the public sequencing reads through fastp at Q25 and MiXCR, retaining productive beta sequences. Identical CDR3 proteins give one entry, which carries the most common genes and DNA. For this sample the table gives hundreds of thousands of distinct CDR3 sequences, of which roughly 13% were detected only once. About 2.2% of the sample rests with the top ten. According to the germline V gene, CDR1 reads SQVTM and CDR2 reads ANQGSEA. The germline V end is reduced by 1 base and the J end by 0 bases; junction bases left unmatched: 8. Counted from cysteine to phenylalanine, this CDR3 has 16 amino acids. Just the 48-base CDR3 DNA is kept, in frame starting at base 1.

This chain is built from TRBV29-1 and TRBJ2-7, with 8 bases aligning to TRBD1. This receptor was taken from a male patient younger than 18 who had a stem cell transplant for acute myeloid leukemia, so the T cells may come from the graft donor. The sequences come from PBMCs, mostly from graft donor cells, collected 360 days after TCRalphabeta/CD19-depleted stem cell transplant. The CDR3 is CSVEGTGPSRSYEQYF. The DNA is TGCAGCGTTGAAGGGACAGGGCCTTCCCGCTCCTACGAGCAGTACTTC.